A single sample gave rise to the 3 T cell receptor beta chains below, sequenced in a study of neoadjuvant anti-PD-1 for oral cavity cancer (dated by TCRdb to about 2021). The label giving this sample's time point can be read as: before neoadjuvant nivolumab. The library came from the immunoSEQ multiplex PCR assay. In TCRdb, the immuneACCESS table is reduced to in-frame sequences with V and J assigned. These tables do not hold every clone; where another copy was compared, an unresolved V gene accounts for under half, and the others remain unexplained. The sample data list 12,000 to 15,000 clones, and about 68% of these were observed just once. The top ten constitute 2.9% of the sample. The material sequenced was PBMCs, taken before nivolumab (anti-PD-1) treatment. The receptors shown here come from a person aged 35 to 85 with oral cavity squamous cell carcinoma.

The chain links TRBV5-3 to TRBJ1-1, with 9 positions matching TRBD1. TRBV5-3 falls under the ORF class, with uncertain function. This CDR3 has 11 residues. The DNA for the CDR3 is TGTGCGACAGGGGGTAGCACTGAAGCTTTCTTT. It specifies CATGGSTEAFF.

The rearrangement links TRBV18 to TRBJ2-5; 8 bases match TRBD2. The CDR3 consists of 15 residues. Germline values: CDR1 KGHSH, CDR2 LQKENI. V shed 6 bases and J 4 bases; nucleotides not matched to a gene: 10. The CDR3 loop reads CASSPSGTSGETQYF. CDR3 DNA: TGTGCCAGCTCTCCCTCCGGGACTAGTGGAGAGACCCAGTACTTC.

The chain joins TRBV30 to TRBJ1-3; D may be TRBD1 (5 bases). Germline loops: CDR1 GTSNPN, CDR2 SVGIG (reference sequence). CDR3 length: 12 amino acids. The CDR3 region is CARQISGNTIYF. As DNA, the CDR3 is TGTGCGAGACAGATCTCTGGAAACACCATATATTTT.